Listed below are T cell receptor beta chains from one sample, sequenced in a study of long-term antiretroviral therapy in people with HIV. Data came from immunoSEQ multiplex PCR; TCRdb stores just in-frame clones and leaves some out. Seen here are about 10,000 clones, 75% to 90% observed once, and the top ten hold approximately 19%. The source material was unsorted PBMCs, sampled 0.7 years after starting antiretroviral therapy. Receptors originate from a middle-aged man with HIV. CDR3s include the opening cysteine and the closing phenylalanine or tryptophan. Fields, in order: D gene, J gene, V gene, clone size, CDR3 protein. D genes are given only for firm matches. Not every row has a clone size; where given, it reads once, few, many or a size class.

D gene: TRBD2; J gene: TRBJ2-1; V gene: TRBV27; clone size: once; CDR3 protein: CASSVVTSGNNEQFF
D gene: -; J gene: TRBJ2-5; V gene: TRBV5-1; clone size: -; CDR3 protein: CASSLVQETQYF
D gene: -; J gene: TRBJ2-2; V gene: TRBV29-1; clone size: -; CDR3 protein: CSVSGAGELFF
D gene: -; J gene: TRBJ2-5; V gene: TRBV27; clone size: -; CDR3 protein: CASSSAPRQETQYF
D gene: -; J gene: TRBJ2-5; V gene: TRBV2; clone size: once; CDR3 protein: CASSPRRDWDGHF
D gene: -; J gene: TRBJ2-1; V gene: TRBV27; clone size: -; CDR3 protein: CASSFRGLYNEQFF
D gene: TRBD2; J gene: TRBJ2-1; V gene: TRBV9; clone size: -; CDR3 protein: CASSLGGTSGRISYNEQFF
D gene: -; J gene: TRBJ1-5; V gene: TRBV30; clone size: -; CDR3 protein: CAWSRAGSGQPQHF
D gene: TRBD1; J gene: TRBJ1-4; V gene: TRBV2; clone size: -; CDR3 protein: CASSWTGERVYEKLFF
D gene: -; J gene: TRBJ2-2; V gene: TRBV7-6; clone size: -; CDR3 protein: CASSLGPTGELFF
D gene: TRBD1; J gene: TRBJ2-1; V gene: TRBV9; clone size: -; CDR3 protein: CASSWTGEYNEQFF
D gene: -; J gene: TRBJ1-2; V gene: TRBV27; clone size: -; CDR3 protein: CASKSRVYGYTF
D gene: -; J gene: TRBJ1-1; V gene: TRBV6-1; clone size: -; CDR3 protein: CASSGRGGANHEAFF
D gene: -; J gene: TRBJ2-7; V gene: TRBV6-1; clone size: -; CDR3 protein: CASSEGLQGTYEQYF
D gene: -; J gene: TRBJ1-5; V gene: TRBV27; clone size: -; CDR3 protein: CASSFREDQPQHF